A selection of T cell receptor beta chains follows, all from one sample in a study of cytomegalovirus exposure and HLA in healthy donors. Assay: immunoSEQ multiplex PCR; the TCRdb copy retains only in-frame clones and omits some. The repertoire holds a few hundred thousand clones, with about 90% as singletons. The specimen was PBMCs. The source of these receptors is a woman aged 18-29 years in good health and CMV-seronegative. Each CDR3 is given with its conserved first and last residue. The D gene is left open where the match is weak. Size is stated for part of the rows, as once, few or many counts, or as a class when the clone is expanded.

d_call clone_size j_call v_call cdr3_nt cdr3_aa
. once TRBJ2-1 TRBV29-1 TGCAGCGTCCGCCCGGGACAAATTAGCTCCTACAATGAGCAGTTCTTC CSVRPGQISSYNEQFF
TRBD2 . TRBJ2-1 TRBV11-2 TGTGCCAGCAGCTTATTCCCGCGGGAGGGCCTTCGACATGAGCAGTTCTTC CASSLFPREGLRHEQFF
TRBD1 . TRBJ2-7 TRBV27 TGTGCCAGCAGTTTGAGGACAGGGGGTCTCGAGCAGTACTTC CASSLRTGGLEQYF
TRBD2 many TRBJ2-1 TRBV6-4 TGTGCCAGCAGTGAAAAGCGGGAGGCTGAGCAGTTCTTC CASSEKREAEQFF
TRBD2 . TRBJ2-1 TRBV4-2 TGTGCCAGCAGCCCCGACGGACTAGCTGGGGATAATGAGCAGTTCTTC CASSPDGLAGDNEQFF
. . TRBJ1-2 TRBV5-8 TGTGCCAGCAGCTTGGACGGGGGATGCAACTATGGCTACACCTTC CASSLDGGCNYGYTF
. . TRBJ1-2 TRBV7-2 TGTGCCAGCAGCTCAGAAGGGGATTACTATGGCTACACCTTC CASSSEGDYYGYTF
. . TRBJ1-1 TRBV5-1 TGCGCCAGCAGCTTGGGCGTCGCGAACACTGAAGCTTTCTTT CASSLGVANTEAFF
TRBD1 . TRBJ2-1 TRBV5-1 TGCGCCAGCAGCTTGGACAGGGGCTCTTACAATGAGCAGTTCTTC CASSLDRGSYNEQFF
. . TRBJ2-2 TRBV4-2 TGTGCCAGCAGCCAAGATCGGCGAGCGGGTACCACCGGGGAGCTGTTTTTT CASSQDRRAGTTGELFF
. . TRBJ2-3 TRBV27 TGTGCCAGCAGTTTAGTGACTAGAGATACGCAGTATTTT CASSLVTRDTQYF
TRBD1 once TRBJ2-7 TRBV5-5 TGTGCCAGCAGCTTGTGGGGGATGCGAAGGACAGGGGAAGGGTACGAGCAGTACTTC CASSLWGMRRTGEGYEQYF
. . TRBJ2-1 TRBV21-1 TGTGCCAGCAGCATAGCGGGAGCATGGTACAATGAGCAGTTCTTC CASSIAGAWYNEQFF
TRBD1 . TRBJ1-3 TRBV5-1 TGCGCCAGCAGCTTGGAAGGCAGACAGGGGCCAAACACCATATATTTT CASSLEGRQGPNTIYF
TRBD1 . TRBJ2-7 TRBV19 TGTGCCAGTAAGTTGACAGGGCACGAGCAGTACTTC CASKLTGHEQYF
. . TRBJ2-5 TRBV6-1 TGTGCCAGCAACAGGGTTTTGGAGACCCAGTACTTC CASNRVLETQYF
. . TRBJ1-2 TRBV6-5 TGTGCCAGCAGGCCTGCTACGACTCTTAACTATGGCTACACCTTC CASRPATTLNYGYTF
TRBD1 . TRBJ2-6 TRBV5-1 TGCGCCAGCAGCGTCCGGGACAGCTCCTCTGGGGCCAACGTCCTGACTTTC CASSVRDSSSGANVLTF
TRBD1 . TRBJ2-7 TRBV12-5 TGTGCTAGTGGTATGACAGGGTTGGACGAGCAGTACTTC CASGMTGLDEQYF
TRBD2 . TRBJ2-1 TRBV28 TGTGCCAGCAGTTCAGACCGGGAGGGCCGACCCGGTATCCATGAGCAGTTCTTC CASSSDREGRPGIHEQFF
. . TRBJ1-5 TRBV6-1 TGTGCCAGCAGTGAGAACAGAGGACTTAGCAATCAGCCCCAGCATTTT CASSENRGLSNQPQHF
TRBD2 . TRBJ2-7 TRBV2 TGTGCCAGCAGTGAAGTCCCTCGCGGGAGCTTCAACTACGAGCAGTACTTC CASSEVPRGSFNYEQYF
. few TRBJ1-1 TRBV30 TGTGCCCTTGGACAACTCGAAGCTTTCTTT CALGQLEAFF
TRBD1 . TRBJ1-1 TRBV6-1 TGTGCCAGCAGTGACAGGGGGGCTTTGAACACTGAAGCTTTCTTT CASSDRGALNTEAFF
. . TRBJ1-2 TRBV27 TGTGCCAGCAGTTTGCAGGGTAACTATGGCTACACCTTC CASSLQGNYGYTF
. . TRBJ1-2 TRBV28 TGTGCCAGCAGTCACCCCTTGGGGCGGAACTATGGCTACACCTTC CASSHPLGRNYGYTF
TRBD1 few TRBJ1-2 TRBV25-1 TGTGCCAGCAGGGGACAGGGAACGGAAGGCTACACCTTC CASRGQGTEGYTF
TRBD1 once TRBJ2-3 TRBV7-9 TGTGCCAGCAGCGCCGGGACAGCGTTTGTTACAGATACGCAGTATTTT CASSAGTAFVTDTQYF
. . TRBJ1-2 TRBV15 TGTGCCACCAGCCCCCGGGGGTCGGCTGGCTACACCTTC CATSPRGSAGYTF
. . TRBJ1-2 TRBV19 TGTGCCAGTAGCCCGGGCCCAACAGGGCACGTCTATGGCTACACCTTC CASSPGPTGHVYGYTF
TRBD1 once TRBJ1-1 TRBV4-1 TGCGCCAGCAGCCAAGATCCTGGGACAGCGGAAGCTTTCTTT CASSQDPGTAEAFF
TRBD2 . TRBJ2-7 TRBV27 TGTGCCAGCAGTTCAGCCGGGACTAGCTACGAGCAGTACTTC CASSSAGTSYEQYF
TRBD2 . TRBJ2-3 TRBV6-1 TGTGCCAGCAGGGTTAGCGGGAATCCGGATACGCAGTATTTT CASRVSGNPDTQYF
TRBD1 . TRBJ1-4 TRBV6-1 TGTGCCAGCAGTGAACAGGGGGCGACTAATGAAAAACTGTTTTTT CASSEQGATNEKLFF
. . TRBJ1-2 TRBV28 TGTGCCAGCAGTCCGGGTTTAGACTATGGCTACACCTTC CASSPGLDYGYTF
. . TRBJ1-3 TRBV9 TGTGCCAGCAGCGCCCATGGGGGGGGACTGGGAAACACCATATATTTT CASSAHGGGLGNTIYF
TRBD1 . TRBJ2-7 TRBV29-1 TGCAGCGTTTGGACAGGGGGCTACGAGCAGTACTTC CSVWTGGYEQYF
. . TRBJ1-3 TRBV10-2 TGCGCCAGCGTGGATGACAGCGGAAACACCATATATTTT CASVDDSGNTIYF
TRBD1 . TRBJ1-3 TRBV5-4 TGTGCCAGCAGCCGAGGGGACAGGGGGCCGTCTGGAAACACCATATATTTT CASSRGDRGPSGNTIYF
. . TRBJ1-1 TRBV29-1 TGCAGCGTTTTCTCCAATGGGGGGTCGGCTGAAGCTTTCTTT CSVFSNGGSAEAFF
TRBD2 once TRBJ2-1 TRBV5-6 TGTGCCAGCAGCTTGGTCGGACTAGCGCCAAACAATGAGCAGTTCTTC CASSLVGLAPNNEQFF
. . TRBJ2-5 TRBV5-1 TGCGCCAGCAGCTTCGGGAGCCAAGAGACCCAGTACTTC CASSFGSQETQYF
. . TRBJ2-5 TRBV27 TGTGCCAGCAGTTTTGGCGGAAACCAAGAGACCCAGTACTTC CASSFGGNQETQYF
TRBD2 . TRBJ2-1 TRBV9 TGTGCCAGCAGCGCACAGGGACTAGCGGGACACAATGAGCAGTTCTTC CASSAQGLAGHNEQFF
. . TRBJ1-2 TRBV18 TGTGCCAGCTCACCACGGTGGCAGGAGGACTATGGCTACACCTTC CASSPRWQEDYGYTF
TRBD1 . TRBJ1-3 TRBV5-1 TGCGCCAGCAGCTTGACAGGGGAAGGAAACACCATATATTTT CASSLTGEGNTIYF
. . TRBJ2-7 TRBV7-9 TGTGCCAGCAGGTCCTTGGCGGACTACGAGCAGTACTTC CASRSLADYEQYF
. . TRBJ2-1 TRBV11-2 TGTGCCAGCAGCTTGAGAGCTGGGTGGGGACACCGGATCTACAATGAGCAGTTCTTC CASSLRAGWGHRIYNEQFF
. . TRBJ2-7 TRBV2 TGTGCCAGCAGTGCTAGCATAGTGGGTAACGGGCAGTACTTC CASSASIVGNGQYF
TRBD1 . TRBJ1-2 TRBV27 TGTGCCAGCAGTTTGGGCCAGGGGGTGGCTAACTATGGCTACACCTTC CASSLGQGVANYGYTF
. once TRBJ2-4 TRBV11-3 TGTGCCAGCAGCCCTTTCGAGGGAAAAAACATTCAGTACTTC CASSPFEGKNIQYF
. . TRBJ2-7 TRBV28 TGTGCCAGCAGTTCGGGGGTGGCCTACGAGCAGTACTTC CASSSGVAYEQYF
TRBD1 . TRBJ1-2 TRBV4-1 TGCGCCAGCAGCCCCCGGGACAGGGGCTATGGCTACACCTTC CASSPRDRGYGYTF